One sample yielded the 15 T cell receptor beta chains listed below, sequenced in a study of cytomegalovirus exposure and HLA in healthy donors. PCR used 60 Vbeta primers and 13 Jbeta primers. The repertoire was sequenced with immunoSEQ multiplex PCR; TCRdb's copy has only in-frame clones and lacks some. The sample yields some 180,000 clones, roughly 80% seen once. The sequenced sample was PBMCs. These receptors all stem from a woman aged 30 to 39 in good health and CMV-seronegative.

The V and J genes are TRBV27 and TRBJ2-7, with 9 positions matching TRBD1. The V and J ends lost 5 bases and 4 bases, in that order; junction bases with no gene match: 6. The CDR3 runs 14 residues. CDR1 and CDR2 from the germline V gene are MNHEY and SMNVEV (reference sequence). CDR3: CASSHGTGLYEQYF. CDR3 nucleotide sequence: TGTGCCAGCAGTCACGGGACAGGGTTGTACGAGCAGTACTTC.

The V call is TRBV19, the J call TRBJ1-5; the D gene is possibly TRBD1 (5 bases). Germline CDR1 is LNHDA and CDR2 is SQIVND (reference sequence). The germline V and J ends were trimmed by 5 bases and 4 bases, with 18 bases remaining between them. The CDR3 is 16 amino acids. CDR3 in amino acids: CASSLEEGRRNQPQHF. CDR3 bases: TGTGCCAGTAGTCTGGAGGAGGGGCGCAGGAATCAGCCCCAGCATTTT. The full variable domain, with the rest looked up from reference TRBV19 and TRBJ1-5, is DGGITQSPKYLFRKEGQNVTLSCEQNLNHDAMYWYRQDPGQGLRLIYYSQIVNDFQKGDIAEGYSVSREKKESFPLTVTSAQKNPTAFYLCASSLEEGRRNQPQHFGDGTRLSIL.

As for this clone: Relative to the germline gene, one junction end is altered; a read error may explain this. The rearrangement joins TRBV7-9 to TRBJ1-1; 7 nucleotides align to TRBD1. CDR1 and CDR2 from the germline V gene are SEHNR and FQNEAQ (reference sequence). The CDR3 extends over 15 amino acids. This CDR3 reads CSSSFRTGRWPEAFF. The CDR3, as DNA: TGTTCCAGCAGCTTCCGGACAGGTCGTTGGCCTGAAGCTTTCTTT.

This chain joins TRBV15 and TRBJ2-5; D call uncertain. This CDR3 has 17 residues. The V end was cut by 0 bases, the J end by 5 bases, with 19 bases between. Germline V gene lookup returns CDR1 LNHNV and CDR2 YYDKDF (reference sequence). CDR3 in amino acids: CATSRDHRAASRETQYF. CDR3 sequence (DNA): TGTGCCACCAGCAGAGACCACCGTGCGGCTAGTCGGGAGACCCAGTACTTC.

This chain connects TRBV7-2 to TRBJ2-2; 8 bases align to TRBD2. Germline V gives CDR1 SGHTA, CDR2 FQGNSA. This CDR3 is 16 amino acids long. J was trimmed by 3 bases and V by 3 bases; bases with no gene match: 6. Here the CDR3 DNA reads TGTGCCAGCAGCTTGTCTAGCGGGCTATACACCGGGGAGCTGTTTTTT. Amino acids: CASSLSSGLYTGELFF.

In its sample, this clone was seen a few times. The rearrangement uses TRBV6-6 and TRBJ1-2; D unresolved. Germline CDR1 is MNHNY and CDR2 is SVGAGI (reference sequence). The CDR3 has 15 amino acids. Trimming took off 5 bases at V and 8 bases at J, with 21 bases between the two ends. CDR3 bases: TGTGCCAGCAGTCTGAGTGGTACGGACGGAGGGGGCTACACCTTC. Amino acid sequence: CASSLSGTDGGGYTF.

This clone was seen just once. The chain joins TRBV25-1 to TRBJ2-7, with a possible D match to TRBD2 (6 bases). Germline V lookup: CDR1 MGHDK, CDR2 SYGVNS. The CDR3 has 16 residues. V gave up 4 bases and J gave up 2 bases, with 18 bases separating them. This CDR3 is CASSVRGVTETYEQYF. CDR3 coding DNA: TGTGCCAGCAGTGTCCGCGGGGTAACAGAGACCTACGAGCAGTACTTC.

Only one count was recorded for this clone. This chain joins TRBV27 and TRBJ1-2; TRBD1 matches at 8 bases. V gave up 6 bases and J gave up 0 bases; unmatched junction bases: 9. This CDR3 has 16 amino acids. Germline CDR1 is MNHEY and CDR2 is SMNVEV (reference sequence). The CDR3 loop reads CASSPSTGETNYGYTF. CDR3 coding DNA: TGTGCCAGCAGCCCGTCGACAGGGGAGACTAACTATGGCTACACCTTC.

This clone was seen more than once but under ten times. The chain combines TRBV5-1 with TRBJ2-2, with D maybe TRBD2 (5 bases). The CDR3 is 15 residues long. With 3 bases removed from V and 5 bases from J, the gap between germline ends came to 14 bases. Germline V gives CDR1 SGHRS, CDR2 YFSETQ. Here the CDR3 reads CASSSEGGGTGELFF. The CDR3 coding sequence is TGCGCCAGCAGCTCCGAAGGAGGTGGAACCGGGGAGCTGTTTTTT.

V gene TRBV19 combines with J gene TRBJ2-5, with 10 bases lining up with TRBD1. Germline CDR1 and CDR2: LNHDA and SQIVND (reference sequence). V lost 4 bases, J lost 9 bases, and 14 bases stayed unmatched. The CDR3 spans 16 residues. DNA for the CDR3: TGTGCCAGTAGTAGGGCCAAGACAGGGGGCGTTGAGGCCCAGTACTTC. Translated: CASSRAKTGGVEAQYF. Variable domain in full (rest from reference TRBV19 and TRBJ2-5): DGGITQSPKYLFRKEGQNVTLSCEQNLNHDAMYWYRQDPGQGLRLIYYSQIVNDFQKGDIAEGYSVSREKKESFPLTVTSAQKNPTAFYLCASSRAKTGGVEAQYFGPGTRLLVL.

The J gene is TRBJ1-5, the V gene TRBV19, with TRBD1 as a possible D gene (6 bases). Trimming cost V 3 bases and J 3 bases, with 24 bases left between them. Germline V gives CDR1 LNHDA, CDR2 SQIVND (reference sequence). This CDR3 comprises 19 residues. The DNA for the CDR3 is TGTGCCAGTAGTATCGGGTCCGGGCAGGGACATGTTTTCAATCAGCCCCAGCATTTT. It encodes CASSIGSGQGHVFNQPQHF.

This clone was detected once. V gene TRBV7-9 combines with J gene TRBJ1-1; 7 bases are shared with TRBD1. The CDR3 covers 16 residues. Germline CDR1 reads SEHNR; CDR2 reads FQNEAQ (reference sequence). Trimming removed 5 bases from V and 11 bases from J; junction bases left unmatched: 20. This CDR3 is CASSTPWVRRGHTAFF. CDR3 in DNA: TGTGCCAGCAGCACCCCCTGGGTGAGGAGGGGGCATACGGCTTTCTTT.

The sample holds one count of this clone. The rearrangement joins TRBV19 to TRBJ1-5; possible D gene TRBD1, 5 bases. The V and J ends lost 4 bases and 7 bases respectively, with 17 bases between them. The germline V gene has CDR1 LNHDA and CDR2 SQIVND (reference sequence). This CDR3 contains 15 residues. CDR3: CASSTPGPTEQPQHF. The CDR3, as DNA: TGTGCCAGTAGTACACCAGGGCCTACAGAACAGCCCCAGCATTTT.

The rearrangement uses TRBV5-1 and TRBJ1-2; D is unresolved. This CDR3 comprises 16 residues. Germline V gene sequence: CDR1 SGHRS, CDR2 YFSETQ. Trimming removed 6 bases from V and 0 bases from J, with 18 bases in between. For the CDR3, the DNA is TGCGCCAGCACCTATCTTGGGGAGGACGCTAACTATGGCTACACCTTC. Translated: CASTYLGEDANYGYTF. The entire variable domain, with the rest obtained from reference TRBV5-1 and TRBJ1-2, is as follows: KAGVTQTPRYLIKTRGQQVTLSCSPISGHRSVSWYQQTPGQGLQFLFEYFSETQRNKGNFPGRFSGRQFSNSRSEMNVSTLELGDSALYLCASTYLGEDANYGYTFGSGTRLTVV.

The chain combines TRBV2 with TRBJ2-7, with 11 bases fitting TRBD2. This CDR3 comprises 14 residues. Germline trimming cut 7 bases from V and 9 bases from J; bases unmatched to any gene: 11. In germline, CDR1 is SNHLY, CDR2 FYNNEI. The CDR3 sequence is CASTRTSGPRRQYF. In nucleotides, the CDR3 is TGTGCCAGCACCCGGACTAGCGGGCCTAGACGGCAGTACTTC.